These T cell receptor beta chains were read from a single sample in a study of CXCR3-negative and CXCR3-positive naive CD8 T cells. TCRdb reprocessed the 5' RACE reads, with one entry per CDR3 protein and no DNA. Its table lists roughly 6,100 distinct CDR3 sequences. The material sequenced was naive CXCR3- CD8+ T cells from blood. The receptors originated from a human donor in good health. Some clones in this sample may be carry-over from other donors' samples. CDR3s include the opening cysteine and the closing phenylalanine or tryptophan. Clone size, where shown, is once, few, many, or a class for clones that have expanded.

>TRBV11-2|TRBJ2-7|.
CASSLQGIPYEQYF
>TRBV4-3|TRBJ1-5|.
CASSQDQGSGQPQHF
>TRBV29-1|TRBJ2-1|medium-sized
CSVTTGHSYNEQFF
>TRBV29-1|TRBJ2-1|.
CSVVPTKGNEQFF
>TRBV19|TRBJ2-1|.
CASSPGLPVNEQFF
>TRBV28|TRBJ2-5|.
CASSSSYSEETQYF
>TRBV5-1|TRBJ1-1|medium-sized
CASSGDRNTEAFF
>TRBV7-2|TRBJ2-1|medium-sized
CASSWAMAAGQFF
>TRBV4-3|TRBJ2-5|medium-sized
CASSQDVTYQETQYF
>TRBV4-1|TRBJ1-1|.
CASSQERLGGTEAFF
>TRBV28|TRBJ2-5|.
CASSLEGGVETQYF
>TRBV24-1|TRBJ1-1|.
CATSAPRRGKTEAFF
>TRBV9|TRBJ2-1|medium-sized
CASSVEGGVGIEQFF
>TRBV28|TRBJ2-1|.
CASTNLGREIEDEQFF
>TRBV5-4|TRBJ1-1|.
CASSFQTEAFF
>TRBV11-3|TRBJ2-3|.
CASSKPGQFTDTQYF
>TRBV18|TRBJ1-2|.
CASSRDRSSNYGYTF
>TRBV20-1|TRBJ1-2|medium-sized
CSARDPYNYGYTF
>TRBV29-1|TRBJ2-1|.
CSVLAVSYNEQFF
>TRBV29-1|TRBJ2-7|.
CSVGTVAYEQYF
>TRBV10-2|TRBJ1-1|.
CASDNVVEAFF
>TRBV4-1|TRBJ2-7|medium-sized
CASSQHLTSGVFPEQYF
>TRBV5-1|TRBJ2-5|.
CASSLGLSGTEETQYF
>TRBV20-1|TRBJ2-1|.
CSAIPLGEGNEQFF
>TRBV14|TRBJ1-2|.
CASSQDEGPGYTF